The 12 T cell receptor beta chains in this list originate from one sample, sequenced in a study of blood T cell repertoires in COVID-19. Data came from immunoSEQ multiplex PCR; TCRdb stores just in-frame clones and leaves some out. Of roughly 290,000 clones listed, around 81% are singletons. The specimen sequenced was peripheral blood. The receptor set was obtained from a person between 65 and 79 years old with COVID-19, enrolled during active disease.

This clone appeared a single time. V gene TRBV18 combines with J gene TRBJ2-2, with D tentatively TRBD2 (5 bases). CDR3 length: 17 amino acids. The germline gives CDR1 KGHSH, CDR2 LQKENI. V lost 1 base to trimming and J lost 4 bases, with 16 bases between them. CDR3 in amino acids: CASSPRQASGSTGELFF. In DNA form, the CDR3 reads TGTGCCAGCTCACCACGCCAAGCGAGCGGCAGCACCGGGGAGCTGTTTTTT.

The chain employs TRBV6-6 and TRBJ1-5; possibly TRBD1 for D (6 bases). The CDR3 spans 15 residues. The germline V gene has CDR1 MNHNY and CDR2 SVGAGI (reference sequence). Trimming took off 0 bases at V and 5 bases at J, with 11 bases between the two ends. The CDR3 protein is CASSYSAGADQPQHF. Here the CDR3 DNA reads TGTGCCAGCAGTTACTCTGCGGGGGCCGATCAGCCCCAGCATTTT.

V gene TRBV24-1 combines with J gene TRBJ2-3; D is undetermined. Trimming took off 9 bases at V and 0 bases at J, with 12 bases between the two ends. The germline CDR1 and CDR2 sequences are KGHDR and SFDVKD. This CDR3 is built from 14 residues. The CDR3 bases are TGTGCCACCGAGGATCCCTTTAGCACAGATACGCAGTATTTT. This gives the protein CATEDPFSTDTQYF.

This chain links TRBV6-2 or TRBV6-3 with TRBJ2-5; tentatively, D is TRBD1 (6 bases). V lost 5 bases and J lost 1, with 14 bases in between. The CDR3 is made up of 15 amino acids. Germline loops: CDR1 MNHEY, CDR2 SVGEGT. CDR3 nucleotide sequence: TGTGCCAGCAGTCTGGGACAAATAATCCAAGAGACCCAGTACTTC. It translates to CASSLGQIIQETQYF.

The chain combines TRBV19 with TRBJ2-7; 7 bases are a match to TRBD1. The CDR3 totals 14 residues. In germline, CDR1 is LNHDA, CDR2 SQIVND (reference sequence). Losses at the gene ends were 3 bases for V and 4 bases for J; bases not matched to a gene: 6. CDR3 nucleotides: TGTGCCAGTAGTATTACCTTACAGGGGTACGAGCAGTACTTC. Residues: CASSITLQGYEQYF.

The chain couples TRBV19 to TRBJ1-3, with a possible D match to TRBD1 (6 bases). Germline values: CDR1 LNHDA, CDR2 SQIVND (reference sequence). Trimming stripped 0 bases from V and 0 bases from J, with 21 bases between. The CDR3 length is 20 residues. CDR3 residues: CASSIDHAGTRTFSGNTIYF. DNA for the CDR3: TGTGCCAGTAGTATAGATCACGCCGGGACACGTACTTTCTCTGGAAACACCATATATTTT.

J is TRBJ1-2 and V is TRBV7-9, with D perhaps matching TRBD1 (6 bases). Germline values: CDR1 SEHNR, CDR2 FQNEAQ (reference sequence). The CDR3 spans 14 residues. V shed 1 base and J shed 7 bases, with 13 bases lying between them. The DNA for the CDR3 is TGTGCCAGCAGCTTAGACCAGGGGAGTGGTGGCTACACCTTC. This sequence encodes CASSLDQGSGGYTF.

V usage is TRBV18 and J usage is TRBJ2-5, with TRBD1 identical over 7 bases. Per the germline V gene, CDR1 is KGHSH and CDR2 is LQKENI. J lost 0 bases, V lost 3 bases, and 4 bases had no gene match. CDR3 length: 15 residues. The CDR3 loop is CASSPGTANQETQYF. The CDR3 DNA sequence: TGTGCCAGCTCACCGGGGACAGCCAACCAAGAGACCCAGTACTTC.

The chain uses TRBV5-8 and TRBJ2-7; D is possibly TRBD2 (7 bases). CDR1 and CDR2 from the germline V gene are SGHTS and YDEGEE. The CDR3 runs 14 residues. Trimming cost V 0 bases and J 3 bases, with 10 bases left between them. The CDR3: CASSLGGGVYEQYF. The CDR3 DNA is TGTGCCAGCAGCTTGGGCGGGGGCGTCTACGAGCAGTACTTC.

This clone has a single count. The chain is built from TRBV29-1 and TRBJ2-3; D is uncertain. The ends were cut back, 5 bases at V and 0 bases at J, with 3 bases in the middle. Germline V CDR1 and CDR2: SQVTM, ANQGSEA. The CDR3 runs to 11 residues. DNA for the CDR3: TGCAGCGTTCGTAGCACAGATACGCAGTATTTT. It translates to CSVRSTDTQYF.

The gene calls are TRBV6-5 and TRBJ1-3; weak D call: TRBD1 (6 bases). Trimming took 8 bases from V and 8 from J, leaving 10 bases between them. In germline, CDR1 is MNHEY, CDR2 SVGAGI. The CDR3 sequence is 11 residues long. The CDR3 DNA reads TGTGCCAGCGGGGGCAGGTACACCATATATTTT. Amino acids: CASGGRYTIYF.

This sequence joins TRBV6-4 and TRBJ1-4, with 9 bases that match TRBD1. Germline CDR1 is MRHNA and CDR2 is SNTAGT. This CDR3 is 18 amino acids long. The V gene end was trimmed by 2 bases and the J gene end by 8 bases; junction bases not matched to a gene: 15. The CDR3 nucleotides read TGTGCCAGCAGTGACGAGTGGTACCGGCGGACAGGGGTCGAAAAACTGTTTTTT. This translates into CASSDEWYRRTGVEKLFF.